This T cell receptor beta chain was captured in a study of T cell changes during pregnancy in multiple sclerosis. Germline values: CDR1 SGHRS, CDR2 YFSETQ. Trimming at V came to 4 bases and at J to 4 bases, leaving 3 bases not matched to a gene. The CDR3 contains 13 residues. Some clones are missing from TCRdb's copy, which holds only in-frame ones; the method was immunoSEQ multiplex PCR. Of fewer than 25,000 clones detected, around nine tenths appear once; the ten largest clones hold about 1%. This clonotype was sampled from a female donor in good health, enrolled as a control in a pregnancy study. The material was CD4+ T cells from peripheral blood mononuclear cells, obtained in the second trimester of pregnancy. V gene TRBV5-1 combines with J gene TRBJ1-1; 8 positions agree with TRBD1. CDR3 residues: CASSGTGGTEAFF. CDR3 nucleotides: TGCGCCAGCAGCGGAACAGGGGGCACTGAAGCTTTCTTT.